The next 11 T cell receptor beta chains were all read from a single sample in a study of brain metastases from non-small cell lung cancer. Measured with immunoSEQ multiplex PCR; TCRdb has only the in-frame clones, and not every one. The table records thousands of clones, nearly 90% of them present only once. What was sequenced was primary lung tumor tissue. These TCRs come from a donor over 35 with non-small cell lung cancer.

V usage is TRBV13 and J usage is TRBJ2-7; 8 nucleotides line up with TRBD1. The CDR3 covers 14 residues. Germline V gene data show CDR1 as PRHDT and CDR2 as FYEKMQ (reference sequence). With 4 bases clipped from V and 3 bases from J, the junction kept 5 bases outside the gene matches. CDR3 sequence reads: CASSSGTGLYEQYF. The CDR3 DNA reads as TGTGCCAGCAGCTCCGGGACAGGTCTCTACGAGCAGTACTTC.

The chain uses TRBV23-1 and TRBJ1-3; the match to TRBD1 covers 7 bases. TRBV23-1 is reported as an ORF; its role is uncertain. The CDR3 length is 13 residues. V gave up 6 bases and J gave up 2 bases; unmatched junction bases: 1. CDR3 sequence: CASRQGAGNTIYF. CDR3 coding DNA: TGCGCCAGCAGGCAGGGGGCTGGAAACACCATATATTTT.

The chain employs TRBV7-8 and TRBJ2-7; 12 bases match TRBD2. Losses at the gene ends were 5 bases for V and 0 bases for J; bases not matched to a gene: 2. From germline, CDR1 is SGHVS and CDR2 FQNEAQ. This CDR3 has 15 amino acids. CDR3 region: CASSKTSGSSYEQYF. The CDR3 DNA sequence: TGTGCCAGCAGCAAGACTAGCGGGAGCTCCTACGAGCAGTACTTC. The full variable domain, with the rest looked up from reference TRBV7-8 and TRBJ2-7, is GAGVSQSPRYKVAKRGQDVALRCDPISGHVSLFWYQQALGQGPEFLTYFQNEAQLDKSGLPSDRFFAERPEGSVSTLKIQRTQQEDSAVYLCASSKTSGSSYEQYFGPGTRLTVT.

The chain combines TRBV5-1 with TRBJ2-1; 9 bases align to TRBD2. Germline V lookup: CDR1 SGHRS, CDR2 YFSETQ. The CDR3 is made up of 15 amino acids. With 4 bases clipped from V and 3 bases from J, the junction kept 5 bases outside the gene matches. In nucleotides, the CDR3 is TGCGCCAGCAGCCCGGGACTAGCCAACTACAATGAGCAGTTCTTC. It translates to CASSPGLANYNEQFF.

V is TRBV7-2 and J is TRBJ2-7, with 11 positions matching TRBD2. V was clipped by 5 bases and J by 2 bases; unmatched bases: 11. CDR1 and CDR2 (germline): SGHTA, FQGNSA. This CDR3 is 17 amino acids long. The CDR3 DNA is TGTGCCAGCAGCCGGAGTAGCGGGGGGGCAACCGCCTACGAGCAGTACTTC. It codes for CASSRSSGGATAYEQYF.

V is TRBV28 and J is TRBJ1-2, with 8 bases lining up with TRBD1. CDR1 and CDR2 from the germline V gene are MDHEN and SYDVKM. There are 13 residues in the CDR3. With 8 bases clipped from V and 0 bases from J, the junction kept 2 bases outside the gene matches. This CDR3 reads CASSDRANYGYTF. CDR3 coding DNA: TGTGCCAGCTCGGACAGGGCTAACTATGGCTACACCTTC.

This chain links TRBV15 with TRBJ1-6, with TRBD1 matching 12 bases. This CDR3 region has 17 residues. Germline V lookup: CDR1 LNHNV, CDR2 YYDKDF (reference sequence). V lost 1 base, J lost 6 bases, and 4 bases stayed unmatched. The CDR3 DNA follows: TGTGCCACCAGCAGAGGGGGACAGGGGGCCGTTAATTCACCCCTCCACTTT. Its translation: CATSRGGQGAVNSPLHF.

The chain uses TRBV19 and TRBJ2-3; TRBD2 might be the D (6 bases). There are 13 residues in the CDR3. The V end was cut by 6 bases, the J end by 10 bases, with 17 bases between. Germline V lookup: CDR1 LNHDA, CDR2 SQIVND (reference sequence). The CDR3 loop is CASSPRSGEAQYF. The CDR3 DNA follows: TGTGCCAGTAGCCCCCGGTCGGGAGAAGCGCAGTATTTT.

This chain uses TRBV12-3 or TRBV12-4 with TRBJ1-6, with no clear D. V gave up 5 bases and J gave up 13 bases, with 15 bases separating them. CDR3 length equals 13 residues. CDR3 residues: CASSLGRSNPLHF. The CDR3 nucleotides are TGTGCCAGCAGTCTCGGACGGAGCAATCCCCTCCACTTT.

The V gene is TRBV13, the J gene TRBJ1-5, with D unresolved. Trimming took off 0 bases at V and 3 bases at J, with 12 bases between the two ends. This CDR3 spans 16 amino acids. Germline V gene lookup returns CDR1 PRHDT and CDR2 FYEKMQ (reference sequence). The CDR3 region is CASSLGRGGNNQPQHF. The DNA of the CDR3 is TGTGCCAGCAGCTTAGGCCGTGGAGGCAACAATCAGCCCCAGCATTTT.

This clone has only one observation. The chain links TRBV2 to TRBJ1-5, with 8 bases that match TRBD1. Germline values: CDR1 SNHLY, CDR2 FYNNEI. The CDR3 is made up of 12 amino acids. V dropped 10 bases and J dropped 7; count of bases not matched to a gene: 6. Here the CDR3 DNA reads TGTGCCAACGGACAGGGAGGCCAGCCCCAGCATTTT. This translates into CANGQGGQPQHF.